Given below is one TCR beta chain in context. The entry originates in a study of T cells after somatic rescue of genetic block. J gave up 8 bases and V 0 bases, and 6 bases lay outside the gene matches. The CDR3 spans 14 residues. The germline V gene encodes CDR1 SGHRS and CDR2 YFSETQ. The data were produced by immunoSEQ multiplex PCR, yet TCRdb's version contains in-frame clones alone and is incomplete. Here the sample spans around 67,000 clones, just over 90% being singletons. The clonotype originates from a man under 40. The chain couples TRBV5-1 to TRBJ1-2; 8 nucleotides match TRBD1. Sequencing was performed on peripheral blood mononuclear cells (PBMCs). The CDR3 DNA follows: TGCGCCAGCAGCTTGGATCAGGGGGCGAACGGCTACACCTTC. Translating it yields CASSLDQGANGYTF. The variable domain in full, completed from reference TRBV5-1 and TRBJ1-2, reads KAGVTQTPRYLIKTRGQQVTLSCSPISGHRSVSWYQQTPGQGLQFLFEYFSETQRNKGNFPGRFSGRQFSNSRSEMNVSTLELGDSALYLCASSLDQGANGYTFGSGTRLTVV.